These 13 T cell receptor beta chains were sequenced from one sample in a study of post-analysis software for immune sequencing data. Antigens for these TCRs are unknown. Presence of unique molecular identifiers characterized the TCR beta cDNA libraries. TCRdb fed the PCR reads into MiXCR, producing one record per CDR3 protein. The repertoire consists of 450,000 to 650,000 distinct CDR3 sequences, with 44% occurring once and the leading ten covering around 1.7%. Findings and limits, study-wide: With TRBV5-6, TRBV5-1 and TRBV20-1 included, about five TRBV segments were more frequent in patients than in controls.

The specimen was blood. The receptors shown here come from a girl aged 5-17 years with multiple sclerosis.

This chain joins TRBV13 and TRBJ2-7; D is ambiguous. The J call is doubtful: the DNA matches TRBJ2-5 better. Germline assignment: CDR1 PRHDT and CDR2 FYEKMQ (reference sequence). This CDR3 comprises 14 residues. The CDR3 DNA is TGTGCCAGCAGCCCAACCTTAGGTGGGGAGACCCAGTACTTC. Protein product: CASSPTLGGETQYF.

This clonotype appeared a few times. The rearrangement joins TRBV29-1 to TRBJ2-2; the D gene is possibly TRBD1 (7 bases). Germline V CDR1 and CDR2: SQVTM, ANQGSEA. Trimming took 3 bases from V and 4 from J, leaving 12 bases between them. This CDR3 has 14 amino acids. The CDR3 sequence: CSVDRGDGTGELFF. CDR3 DNA: TGCAGCGTTGACAGGGGGGACGGCACCGGGGAGCTGTTTTTT.

The V and J genes are TRBV5-1 and TRBJ1-1, with TRBD1 matching 7 bases. Germline CDR1 is SGHRS and CDR2 is YFSETQ. V was clipped by 3 bases and J by 1 base; unmatched bases: 9. This CDR3 comprises 16 residues. The CDR3 sequence is CASSSGTATSNTEAFF. The CDR3 DNA reads TGCGCCAGCAGCTCTGGGACAGCAACATCGAACACTGAAGCTTTCTTT.

This clonotype showed up just a few times. In DNA form, the CDR3 reads TGTGCCAGCAGTTTAATCACAGGTAATCAGCCCCAGCATTTT. The encoded protein is CASSLITGNQPQHF. The gene calls are TRBV12-3 or TRBV12-4 and TRBJ1-5; a weak D match, TRBD1 (5 bases). V lost 2 bases, J lost 4 bases, and 9 bases lay in between. The CDR3 totals 14 residues.

V is TRBV10-3 and J is TRBJ2-3, with a possible D match to TRBD1 (6 bases). Germline V gene data show CDR1 as ENHRY and CDR2 as SYGVKD. Trimming took off 4 bases at V and 2 bases at J, with 16 bases between the two ends. There are 16 residues in the CDR3. The CDR3 sequence: CAISASGVLVTDTQYF. The CDR3 bases are TGTGCCATCAGTGCTTCAGGGGTACTAGTCACAGATACGCAGTATTTT.

V gene TRBV6-5 combines with J gene TRBJ2-7, with D perhaps matching TRBD1 or TRBD2 (6 bases each). With 0 bases removed from V and 6 bases from J, the gap between germline ends came to 15 bases. Germline V gene sequence: CDR1 MNHEY, CDR2 SVGAGI. This CDR3 is built from 15 residues. This CDR3 reads CASSYSRGAGSEQYF. The CDR3 DNA reads TGTGCCAGCAGTTACTCGAGGGGGGCAGGGTCCGAGCAGTACTTC.

This clonotype was counted a single time. The chain links TRBV7-9 to TRBJ2-1; D not certain. V shed 2 bases and J shed 2 bases, with 10 bases lying between them. Germline loops: CDR1 SEHNR, CDR2 FQNEAQ (reference sequence). CDR3 length: 15 amino acids. This chain's CDR3 is CASSLPLNPYNEQFF. CDR3 DNA: TGTGCCAGCAGCTTACCCCTAAATCCCTACAATGAGCAGTTCTTC.

The chain is built from TRBV27 and TRBJ2-1; D unclear. Germline CDR1 and CDR2: MNHEY and SMNVEV (reference sequence). The CDR3 runs to 13 residues. The germline V and J ends were trimmed by 5 bases and 9 bases, with 14 bases remaining between them. The CDR3 loop reads CASSRPGLGEQFF. DNA of the CDR3: TGTGCCAGCAGTCGACCCGGGCTCGGTGAGCAGTTCTTC.

The rearrangement joins TRBV5-1 to TRBJ1-6, with a weak D call TRBD1 (5 bases). V was trimmed by 2 bases and J by 8 bases, leaving 14 bases between them. CDR3 length equals 15 residues. Germline V gene data show CDR1 as SGHRS and CDR2 as YFSETQ. The CDR3 protein is CASSLPSGGDSPLHF. CDR3 sequence (DNA): TGCGCCAGCAGCTTACCCAGTGGAGGGGATTCACCCCTCCACTTT. The entire variable domain, with the rest obtained from reference TRBV5-1 and TRBJ1-6, is as follows: KAGVTQTPRYLIKTRGQQVTLSCSPISGHRSVSWYQQTPGQGLQFLFEYFSETQRNKGNFPGRFSGRQFSNSRSEMNVSTLELGDSALYLCASSLPSGGDSPLHFGNGTRLTVT.

This clonotype was detected once. V and J are TRBV12-3 or TRBV12-4 and TRBJ1-1, with D unresolved. Trimming shortened V by 3 bases and J by 7 bases, and 12 bases separated the two germline ends. The CDR3 contains 13 residues. CDR3 region: CASSFLVSDEAFF. Here the CDR3 DNA reads TGTGCCAGCAGTTTTTTAGTCAGCGATGAAGCTTTCTTT.

About this clonotype itself: A much larger clone sits a single nucleotide away, making a read error possible. The rearrangement uses TRBV11-2 and TRBJ2-7; TRBD1 agrees at 10 bases. Germline trimming cut 7 bases from V and 2 bases from J; bases unmatched to any gene: 5. Germline V gene lookup returns CDR1 SGHAT and CDR2 FQNNGV. The CDR3 contains 14 residues. CDR3 DNA: TGTGCCAGCAATCCCGGGACAGGGGCCTACGAGCAGTACTTC. This encodes CASNPGTGAYEQYF.

This clonotype was seen more than once but under ten times. Mismatch with germline at one junction end may stem from a read error. The chain carries TRBV6-4 and TRBJ2-3, with 7 bases lining up with TRBD2. Germline V gives CDR1 MRHNA, CDR2 SNTAGT. CDR3 length: 16 amino acids. The CDR3 DNA reads as TGTGCCAGCGGTGACTCCCCAGCGGGGAGCACAGATACGCAGTATTTT. The encoded protein is CASGDSPAGSTDTQYF.

The rearrangement links TRBV6-5 to TRBJ2-3; D is ambiguous. CDR1 and CDR2 (germline): MNHEY, SVGAGI. The length of the CDR3 is 12 residues. The V gene lost 6 bases and the J gene lost 4 bases, with 8 bases spanning the gap. The CDR3 nucleotides are TGTGCCAGCAGGTCCGTGGCAGATACGCAGTATTTT. Translating it yields CASRSVADTQYF.